This paragraph covers one T cell receptor (beta chain) sequence. Its antigen is undetermined. Single viable CD3+CD4+CD8-CD45RO+ cells were sorted as the memory CD4+ T cells. This sample is part of a study of memory CD4+ T cells and cytomegalovirus serostatus. Profiling relied on immunoSEQ multiplex PCR, and the TCRdb table lists in-frame clones only, not all of them. This sample has some 65,000 clones, with around 80% found just once. Overall study results and limits: Of under 200 reported CMV TCRbeta sequences, 55 to 80 were found in memory CD4+ repertoires.

The CDR3 is 14 amino acids. Trimming cost V 2 bases and J 0 bases, with 8 bases left between them. The germline gives CDR1 ENHRY, CDR2 SYGVKD. The TCR originated in an adult in good health and CMV-seronegative. Some clones in this sample may be carry-over from other donors' samples. The chain recombines TRBV10-3 with TRBJ2-7; D call uncertain. The source material was memory CD4+ T cells from blood. CDR3 nucleotide sequence: TGTGCCATCAGTGAGGTAACGGTCTCCTACGAGCAGTACTTC. Translating it yields CAISEVTVSYEQYF.